This is a list of T cell receptor beta chains from one sample in a study of spatial heterogeneity in lung cancer. Each CDR3 protein gets one entry after TCRdb re-called the 5' RACE reads with MiXCR. The profile shows 10,000 to 15,000 distinct CDR3 sequences, 6% to 8.5% of them singletons. The sample was lung tumor tissue, taken at surgery. Every receptor here comes from a female donor with early-stage non-small cell lung cancer. CDR3s include the opening cysteine and the closing phenylalanine or tryptophan. D genes are given only for firm matches. Rows may omit the clone size; those that give it use once, few, many or a size class.

CDR3nt: TGTGCCTGGAAGGCTAGCGGGAGGGCCCAAGAGACCCAGTACTTC
CDR3aa: CAWKASGRAQETQYF
d_gene: TRBD2
len: 15
j_gene: TRBJ2-5
v_gene: TRBV30
abundance: many

CDR3nt: TGTGCCAGCAGTGAAGTTGGGGGTTTGAACACCGGGGAGCTGTTTTTT
CDR3aa: CASSEVGGLNTGELFF
d_gene: .
len: 16
j_gene: TRBJ2-2
v_gene: TRBV6-1
abundance: many

CDR3nt: TGTGCCAGCAGTTTACAATTAGCGGCAGATACGCAGTATTTT
CDR3aa: CASSLQLAADTQYF
d_gene: .
len: 14
j_gene: TRBJ2-3
v_gene: TRBV12-3/TRBV12-4
abundance: many

CDR3nt: TGTGCCACCAGCAGAGATCCACGGGAGAACACTGAAGCTTTCTTT
CDR3aa: CATSRDPRENTEAFF
d_gene: .
len: 15
j_gene: TRBJ1-1
v_gene: TRBV15
abundance: many

CDR3nt: TGTGCCAGCAGCTTAGGGCCAGCGAGGGGAGAGACCCAGTACTTC
CDR3aa: CASSLGPARGETQYF
d_gene: .
len: 15
j_gene: TRBJ2-5
v_gene: TRBV7-2
abundance: many

CDR3nt: TGTGCCAGCAGTTACTCGATTGGGGGCTACACAGATACGCAGTATTTT
CDR3aa: CASSYSIGGYTDTQYF
d_gene: .
len: 16
j_gene: TRBJ2-3
v_gene: TRBV6-2/TRBV6-3
abundance: many

CDR3nt: TGCGCCAGCAGCCAAGATTGGGGCCAGGGTATGTACGAGCAGTACTTC
CDR3aa: CASSQDWGQGMYEQYF
d_gene: .
len: 16
j_gene: TRBJ2-7
v_gene: TRBV4-3
abundance: medium-sized

CDR3nt: TGCAGTGCCAGCAGAAGCTCCTACGAGCAGTACTTC
CDR3aa: CSASRSSYEQYF
d_gene: .
len: 12
j_gene: TRBJ2-7
v_gene: TRBV20-1
abundance: many

CDR3nt: TGTGCCAGCAGACTCCAGGGGGCCGGGGAGCTGTTTTTT
CDR3aa: CASRLQGAGELFF
d_gene: TRBD1
len: 13
j_gene: TRBJ2-2
v_gene: TRBV7-2
abundance: medium-sized

CDR3nt: TGTGCCAGCAGCCGCGCAGGCTCCACCGGGGAGCTGTTTTTT
CDR3aa: CASSRAGSTGELFF
d_gene: .
len: 14
j_gene: TRBJ2-2
v_gene: TRBV6-2/TRBV6-3
abundance: many

CDR3nt: TGTGCCACCAGTCAGGGGCAGGTTTCCTACGAGCAGTACTTC
CDR3aa: CATSQGQVSYEQYF
d_gene: .
len: 14
j_gene: TRBJ2-7
v_gene: TRBV19
abundance: .

CDR3nt: TGCGCCAGCACCCAGGGGGCTAGCGGGAGCATTGAGCAGTTCTTC
CDR3aa: CASTQGASGSIEQFF
d_gene: TRBD2
len: 15
j_gene: TRBJ2-1
v_gene: TRBV5-1
abundance: medium-sized

CDR3nt: TGTGCCAGCAGTCCTAATCCCGGGGGCCCCTACGAGCAGTACTTC
CDR3aa: CASSPNPGGPYEQYF
d_gene: .
len: 15
j_gene: TRBJ2-7
v_gene: TRBV5-4
abundance: many

CDR3nt: TGTGCCAGCAGTTCCAACAGGGGGGGAAGCAATCAGCCCCAGCATTTT
CDR3aa: CASSSNRGGSNQPQHF
d_gene: TRBD1
len: 16
j_gene: TRBJ1-5
v_gene: TRBV28
abundance: .

CDR3nt: TGTGCCAGCAGCGACCCTGGGGAACCCAGCTCCTACAATGAGCAGTTCTTC
CDR3aa: CASSDPGEPSSYNEQFF
d_gene: .
len: 17
j_gene: TRBJ2-1
v_gene: TRBV7-3
abundance: medium-sized

CDR3nt: TGTGCCAGCAGCCCGGGAGGGGACTTTGAGTACTCTGGGGCCAACGTCCTGACTTTC
CDR3aa: CASSPGGDFEYSGANVLTF
d_gene: TRBD2
len: 19
j_gene: TRBJ2-6
v_gene: TRBV7-6
abundance: medium-sized

CDR3nt: TGTGCCAGCAGCCCGGGGACCATCTTCCAAGAGACCCAGTACTTC
CDR3aa: CASSPGTIFQETQYF
d_gene: .
len: 15
j_gene: TRBJ2-5
v_gene: TRBV14
abundance: medium-sized

CDR3nt: TGCAGTGCTAGCCCCCGGACAGCCATAGACGAGCAGTACTTC
CDR3aa: CSASPRTAIDEQYF
d_gene: .
len: 14
j_gene: TRBJ2-7
v_gene: TRBV20-1
abundance: few

CDR3nt: TGTGCCAGCAGTTTCCTCCGGGGAGCTAACTATGGCTACACCTTC
CDR3aa: CASSFLRGANYGYTF
d_gene: .
len: 15
j_gene: TRBJ1-2
v_gene: TRBV28
abundance: many

CDR3nt: TGTGCCAGCAGCTTGGGGAGGACCCAGCATTTT
CDR3aa: CASSLGRTQHF
d_gene: .
len: 11
j_gene: TRBJ1-5
v_gene: TRBV7-2
abundance: .

CDR3nt: TGCGCCAGCAGCACCCGGACAGTAGATGAGCAGTTCTTC
CDR3aa: CASSTRTVDEQFF
d_gene: .
len: 13
j_gene: TRBJ2-1
v_gene: TRBV5-1
abundance: many

CDR3nt: TGCAGCGTTTCCGACAGGGGCGAGCAGTACTTC
CDR3aa: CSVSDRGEQYF
d_gene: TRBD1
len: 11
j_gene: TRBJ2-7
v_gene: TRBV29-1
abundance: many

CDR3nt: TGCGCCAGCAGCTTGATGGGACCCAGACCTACCTATGGCTACACCTTC
CDR3aa: CASSLMGPRPTYGYTF
d_gene: .
len: 16
j_gene: TRBJ1-2
v_gene: TRBV5-1
abundance: many

CDR3nt: TGTGCCAGCATCAGGGATGTCGATGGCTACACCTTC
CDR3aa: CASIRDVDGYTF
d_gene: .
len: 12
j_gene: TRBJ1-2
v_gene: TRBV6-1
abundance: medium-sized

CDR3nt: TGTGCCAGCAGCGTAGCGGGAGTGGACGGGGAGCTGTTTTTT
CDR3aa: CASSVAGVDGELFF
d_gene: .
len: 14
j_gene: TRBJ2-2
v_gene: TRBV9
abundance: medium-sized

CDR3nt: TGTGCCAGCTATCCGGGACGGGGGAATTCACCCCTCCACTTT
CDR3aa: CASYPGRGNSPLHF
d_gene: .
len: 14
j_gene: TRBJ1-6
v_gene: TRBV2
abundance: .

CDR3nt: TGCAGTGCCCGGGACAGGGGGGCAGGTGAAAAACTGTTTTTT
CDR3aa: CSARDRGAGEKLFF
d_gene: TRBD1
len: 14
j_gene: TRBJ1-4
v_gene: TRBV20-1
abundance: .

CDR3nt: TGTGCCAGCAGTCGCGGGTGGACGCACTTCAATCAGCCCCAGCATTTT
CDR3aa: CASSRGWTHFNQPQHF
d_gene: .
len: 16
j_gene: TRBJ1-5
v_gene: TRBV12-3/TRBV12-4
abundance: many

CDR3nt: TGTGCCAGCAGCTCCCAGACAGCATTCTATGGCTACACCTTC
CDR3aa: CASSSQTAFYGYTF
d_gene: .
len: 14
j_gene: TRBJ1-2
v_gene: TRBV11-2
abundance: medium-sized

CDR3nt: TGTGCCAGCAGCTCATCTTGGACCCAGTACTTC
CDR3aa: CASSSSWTQYF
d_gene: .
len: 11
j_gene: TRBJ2-5
v_gene: TRBV7-2
abundance: medium-sized

CDR3nt: TGTGCCAGCAGCCGCGAGGGGACGAACGCCAACAATGAGCAGTTCTTC
CDR3aa: CASSREGTNANNEQFF
d_gene: .
len: 16
j_gene: TRBJ2-1
v_gene: TRBV12-3/TRBV12-4
abundance: many

CDR3nt: TGTGCCACGAAAGACAGGGACATCAACATTCAGTACTTC
CDR3aa: CATKDRDINIQYF
d_gene: TRBD1
len: 13
j_gene: TRBJ2-4
v_gene: TRBV15
abundance: many

CDR3nt: TGTGCCAGCAGCCAAGATCGGAAGGGGATTGCCGGTGGGGAGACCCAGTACTTC
CDR3aa: CASSQDRKGIAGGETQYF
d_gene: .
len: 18
j_gene: TRBJ2-5
v_gene: TRBV14
abundance: medium-sized

CDR3nt: TGTGCCAGCAGCCCCCGGTCCTCTAGCGGATCCTACGAGCAGTACTTC
CDR3aa: CASSPRSSSGSYEQYF
d_gene: TRBD2
len: 16
j_gene: TRBJ2-7
v_gene: TRBV7-2
abundance: many

CDR3nt: TGTGCCAGCAGTTATAACACGGGGAAAGGTGGGGCCAACGTCCTGACTTTC
CDR3aa: CASSYNTGKGGANVLTF
d_gene: .
len: 17
j_gene: TRBJ2-6
v_gene: TRBV28
abundance: medium-sized

CDR3nt: TGTGCCAGCAGTTCCTCACAGGGCTACGAGCAGTACTTC
CDR3aa: CASSSSQGYEQYF
d_gene: .
len: 13
j_gene: TRBJ2-7
v_gene: TRBV27
abundance: medium-sized

CDR3nt: TGTGCCAGCAGCGCCGATAGCGGGAGATACAATGAGCAGTTCTTC
CDR3aa: CASSADSGRYNEQFF
d_gene: TRBD2
len: 15
j_gene: TRBJ2-1
v_gene: TRBV9
abundance: .

CDR3nt: TGTGCCAGCAGTTTATTCGGCAGCCCCGGATCGAATGGCTACACCTTC
CDR3aa: CASSLFGSPGSNGYTF
d_gene: .
len: 16
j_gene: TRBJ1-2
v_gene: TRBV28
abundance: many

CDR3nt: TGCAGTGCTCCCGTTGACAGTTACAATGAGCAGTTCTTC
CDR3aa: CSAPVDSYNEQFF
d_gene: .
len: 13
j_gene: TRBJ2-1
v_gene: TRBV20-1
abundance: many

CDR3nt: TGCGCCAGCAGTCAATTGACAGGGAACACAGATACGCAGTATTTT
CDR3aa: CASSQLTGNTDTQYF
d_gene: TRBD1
len: 15
j_gene: TRBJ2-3
v_gene: TRBV23-1
abundance: medium-sized

CDR3nt: TGTGCCAGCAGTCGTGAGGTTAGCAATCAGCCCCAGCATTTT
CDR3aa: CASSREVSNQPQHF
d_gene: .
len: 14
j_gene: TRBJ1-5
v_gene: TRBV6-1
abundance: many

CDR3nt: TGCAGTGCTAAGGGGGGACCCCGGTCCCAAGAGACCCAGTACTTC
CDR3aa: CSAKGGPRSQETQYF
d_gene: .
len: 15
j_gene: TRBJ2-5
v_gene: TRBV20-1
abundance: medium-sized

CDR3nt: TGTGCCAGCAGCCGATTAGTAGCGGGACTCACAGATACGCAGTATTTT
CDR3aa: CASSRLVAGLTDTQYF
d_gene: TRBD2
len: 16
j_gene: TRBJ2-3
v_gene: TRBV11-2
abundance: many

CDR3nt: TGTGCCAGCAGTCCTCCCGGACAGGGGATCGGGGAGCTGTTTTTT
CDR3aa: CASSPPGQGIGELFF
d_gene: TRBD1
len: 15
j_gene: TRBJ2-2
v_gene: TRBV6-2/TRBV6-3
abundance: many

CDR3nt: TGCAGTGCCGAGGATGGGACTAGCGGGGTAAAGACCCAGTACTTC
CDR3aa: CSAEDGTSGVKTQYF
d_gene: TRBD2
len: 15
j_gene: TRBJ2-5
v_gene: TRBV20-1
abundance: many

CDR3nt: TGTGCCAGTACCTCGATGGCCGAAAAACTGTTTTTT
CDR3aa: CASTSMAEKLFF
d_gene: .
len: 12
j_gene: TRBJ1-4
v_gene: TRBV19
abundance: medium-sized

CDR3nt: TGCAGTGCTAGACCCGACCTGACTGGCAATCAGCCCCAGCATTTT
CDR3aa: CSARPDLTGNQPQHF
d_gene: .
len: 15
j_gene: TRBJ1-5
v_gene: TRBV20-1
abundance: many

CDR3nt: TGTGCCAGCAGTTCGGGACTCCTGGCCTACGAGCAGTACTTC
CDR3aa: CASSSGLLAYEQYF
d_gene: .
len: 14
j_gene: TRBJ2-7
v_gene: TRBV6-2/TRBV6-3
abundance: few

CDR3nt: TGTGCCAGCAGCAGGACAGGGGATGAAAAACTGTTTTTT
CDR3aa: CASSRTGDEKLFF
d_gene: TRBD1
len: 13
j_gene: TRBJ1-4
v_gene: TRBV7-9
abundance: .

CDR3nt: TGTGCCAGGACTGGAGGACGGGAAACCCAGTACTTC
CDR3aa: CARTGGRETQYF
d_gene: .
len: 12
j_gene: TRBJ2-5
v_gene: TRBV2
abundance: many

CDR3nt: TGTGCCAGCAGACGCCCCGAGGCAGCAATTTACGAGCAGTACTTC
CDR3aa: CASRRPEAAIYEQYF
d_gene: .
len: 15
j_gene: TRBJ2-7
v_gene: TRBV28
abundance: many

CDR3nt: TGTGCCAGCAGTTTATACGGCGGGATTCCCCCCAATGAGCAGTTCTTC
CDR3aa: CASSLYGGIPPNEQFF
d_gene: .
len: 16
j_gene: TRBJ2-1
v_gene: TRBV28
abundance: many

CDR3nt: TGTGCCAGCAGCCGGGGCGGGGAGGAGACCCAGTACTTC
CDR3aa: CASSRGGEETQYF
d_gene: .
len: 13
j_gene: TRBJ2-5
v_gene: TRBV7-2
abundance: medium-sized

CDR3nt: TGCGCCAGCAGCCACGTGGGCGCCTCAAATGAAAAACTGTTTTTT
CDR3aa: CASSHVGASNEKLFF
d_gene: .
len: 15
j_gene: TRBJ1-4
v_gene: TRBV4-3
abundance: many

CDR3nt: TGCGCCAGCAGAGACATGGGGGACTACGAGCAGTACTTC
CDR3aa: CASRDMGDYEQYF
d_gene: .
len: 13
j_gene: TRBJ2-7
v_gene: TRBV5-1
abundance: many

CDR3nt: TGTGCCAGCGGGCAGGGAGTTAGGTCCTATAGCAATCAGCCCCAGCATTTT
CDR3aa: CASGQGVRSYSNQPQHF
d_gene: .
len: 17
j_gene: TRBJ1-5
v_gene: TRBV6-6
abundance: many

CDR3nt: TGTGCCATCAGTGACGACCTAGCCAAAAACATTCAGTACTTC
CDR3aa: CAISDDLAKNIQYF
d_gene: .
len: 14
j_gene: TRBJ2-4
v_gene: TRBV10-3
abundance: medium-sized

CDR3nt: TGTGCCAGCAGCTTACTGGACAGCTACGAGCAGTACTTC
CDR3aa: CASSLLDSYEQYF
d_gene: .
len: 13
j_gene: TRBJ2-7
v_gene: TRBV11-3
abundance: medium-sized